This T cell receptor beta chain was documented in a study of blood T cell repertoires in COVID-19 (dated by TCRdb to about 2020). Describing the broader study: Samples covering the acute and convalescent phases of COVID-19 were provided by collaborators in the United States, Italy and Spain. The samples were drawn from the first 160 participants of the ongoing ImmuneRACE study and from 1,254 subjects provided by 6 global collaborators. Deeply sampled blood TCRbeta repertoires from subjects exposed to, actively infected with, or recovered from COVID-19 were included in the dataset. Sample metadata almost always included a de-identified subject ID, COVID-19 status, age in years and sex. Where available, HLA class I and class II types were taken from metadata supplied by the sample provider and were not determined by assay-based typing. A freely available public database, intended as a resource for researchers studying the immune response to SARS-CoV-2, is where the repertoires were released. The prospective study material was composed of cDNA or gDNA derived from T cells, B-cell-depleted T cells, or PBMCs.

Of note for this clone: The antigen it recognizes is unknown. Base quality data are lacking; no much larger clone is found one base away.

Participants in the prospective study were enrolled through a virtual design, were aged roughly 18 to 100 years, and lived in fewer than 30 United States geographic areas. To assign participants to cohorts, the prospective study relied on clinical history that participants themselves reported in a screening survey and a study questionnaire. Recovered participants in ImmuneRACE Cohort 3 were defined by two consecutive negative NP/OP PCR tests, clearance by a healthcare professional, or resolution of symptoms. Each participant in the prospective study had whole blood, serum and a nasopharyngeal or oropharyngeal swab collected by mobile phlebotomists. Over a roughly two-month period, participants in the prospective study had the option of providing additional blood draws and questionnaires. Before DNA extraction, prospective study blood samples were shipped either frozen or at room temperature. CDR1 and CDR2 are read off the germline V gene (reference sequence) as LNHDA and SQIVND. V is shortened by 6 bases, J by 3 bases, and the region joining them spans 9 bases. From cysteine to phenylalanine, the CDR3 is 13 amino acids long. The CDR3 DNA has 39 bases and is translated from base 1.

Study-wide conclusions, independent of this receptor: The amount of clinical and demographic metadata varied by source and participant and was provided uncurated.

TCRbeta CDR3 regions were amplified from genomic DNA using the immunoSEQ Assay, a bias-controlled multiplex PCR. The authors processed their data as follows. Within the assay, amplification of reference gene primers was used to estimate how many nucleated cells each sample contained. To quantify the absolute abundance of each unique TCRbeta CDR3 rearrangement, sequence reads were collapsed and filtered. Productive Simpson clonality was computed per sample as the square root of Simpson's diversity index over productive rearrangements. As stored in TCRdb, this immuneACCESS dataset retains in-frame rearrangements with V and J assigned. A fraction of the clones does not appear; measured against another copy, unresolved V genes explain less than half of the discrepancy, and the remainder lacks a known reason. V and J calls and clone size are those listed in that table; D and trimming were worked out from the DNA. Here the sample has roughly 400,000 clones; 90% occur a single time. 0.6% of the sample is held by the ten biggest clonotypes.

This chain joins TRBV19 to TRBJ1-5; the D gene cannot be named for sure. The sequenced sample consisted of PBMCs or T cells enriched from blood (not recorded which). The sequence came from a man between 18 and 29 years old who had recovered from COVID-19. DNA sequence: TGTGCCAGTAGCCCCCAGTACAATCAGCCCCAGCATTTT. This translates into CASSPQYNQPQHF.